One sample yielded the 8 T cell receptor beta chains listed below, sequenced in a study of STAT3 mutations in large granular lymphocyte leukemia. The antigens these receptors bind are not known. Study-wide findings and caveats: In T-cell large granular lymphocyte leukemia, about half of patients showed multiple immunodominant subclonotypes.

Sequencing used immunoSEQ multiplex PCR; TCRdb keeps in-frame clones, though not all of them. The sample comprises about 5,000 clones, around 42% of which are singletons, and under 70% rests with the top ten. The specimen sequenced was peripheral blood mononuclear cells. Receptors were obtained from a woman in her sixties or seventies with T-cell large granular lymphocyte leukemia. Some clones in this sample may be carry-over from other donors' samples.

The chain carries TRBV5-1 and TRBJ1-1; D ambiguous. With 0 bases removed from V and 2 bases from J, the gap between germline ends came to 11 bases. This CDR3 is 15 amino acids long. Germline CDR1 reads SGHRS; CDR2 reads YFSETQ. The CDR3 loop reads CASSLDSGVNTEAFF. The CDR3 DNA reads TGCGCCAGCAGCTTGGATTCGGGAGTAAACACTGAAGCTTTCTTT. Full variable domain (remainder filled in from reference TRBV5-1 and TRBJ1-1): KAGVTQTPRYLIKTRGQQVTLSCSPISGHRSVSWYQQTPGQGLQFLFEYFSETQRNKGNFPGRFSGRQFSNSRSEMNVSTLELGDSALYLCASSLDSGVNTEAFFGQGTRLTVV.

The rearrangement links TRBV29-1 to TRBJ2-4; tentative D call: TRBD2 (7 bases). The germline V and J ends were trimmed by 1 base and 6 bases, with 19 bases remaining between them. The germline V gene has CDR1 SQVTM and CDR2 ANQGSEA. The CDR3 sequence is 16 residues long. CDR3 bases: TGCAGCGTTGAAGGAGATTGGGCGGGGGCTCTAAACATTCAGTACTTC. Translated: CSVEGDWAGALNIQYF.

This clone was observed a few times. The chain is built from TRBV6-1 and TRBJ2-3; 7 positions match TRBD2. This CDR3 has 14 amino acids. The germline gives CDR1 MNHNS, CDR2 SASEGT. The trim removed 3 bases at V and 4 bases at J, leaving 4 bases unmatched. The CDR3 reads CASSDGRLADTQYF. DNA of the CDR3: TGTGCCAGCAGTGACGGGAGGCTCGCAGATACGCAGTATTTT.

This clone was counted a few times. V is TRBV2 and J is TRBJ2-7; 9 nucleotides agree with TRBD1. Germline V lookup: CDR1 SNHLY, CDR2 FYNNEI. The CDR3 is 15 amino acids. V shed 6 bases and J 3 bases; nucleotides not matched to a gene: 9. The CDR3 DNA is TGTGCCAGCAGGGACCCGGGACAGGGAGGCTACGAGCAGTACTTC. It specifies CASRDPGQGGYEQYF.

The V and J genes are TRBV5-4 and TRBJ1-1; D gene uncertain. V was clipped by 7 bases and J by 4 bases, with 11 bases between them. The germline CDR1 and CDR2 sequences are SGHNT and YYREEE (reference sequence). The length of the CDR3 is 12 residues. DNA for the CDR3: TGTGCCAGCCGGAGGGAGGCCACTGAAGCTTTCTTT. Translating it yields CASRREATEAFF.

This clone was counted between two and nine times. The DNA of the CDR3 is TGTGCCAGTAGTCGACAGGGGGCAGGGACTGAAGCTTTCTTT. Protein product: CASSRQGAGTEAFF. This sequence joins TRBV19 and TRBJ1-1, with TRBD1 matching 10 bases. Germline assignment: CDR1 LNHDA and CDR2 SQIVND (reference sequence). The ends lost 5 bases at V and 5 bases at J; junction bases unmatched: 5. The CDR3 loop spans 14 amino acids.

The V gene is TRBV18, the J gene TRBJ1-1; D gene uncertain. Germline V gene data show CDR1 as KGHSH and CDR2 as LQKENI. Trimming cost V 3 bases and J 1 base, with 9 bases left between them. This CDR3 is built from 14 residues. In DNA form, the CDR3 reads TGTGCCAGCTCACCGATATTTCCGAACACTGAAGCTTTCTTT. Translating it yields CASSPIFPNTEAFF.

As DNA, the CDR3 is TGTGCCAGCAGTGACCACCAGATTGGCTCGATGGAGACCCAGTACTTC. Its translation: CASSDHQIGSMETQYF. V and J are TRBV25-1 and TRBJ2-5; D remains ambiguous. The CDR3 consists of 16 residues. Looked up from germline, CDR1 is MGHDK and CDR2 is SYGVNS. Deletions cut 3 bases from V and 5 bases from J, with 19 bases between.